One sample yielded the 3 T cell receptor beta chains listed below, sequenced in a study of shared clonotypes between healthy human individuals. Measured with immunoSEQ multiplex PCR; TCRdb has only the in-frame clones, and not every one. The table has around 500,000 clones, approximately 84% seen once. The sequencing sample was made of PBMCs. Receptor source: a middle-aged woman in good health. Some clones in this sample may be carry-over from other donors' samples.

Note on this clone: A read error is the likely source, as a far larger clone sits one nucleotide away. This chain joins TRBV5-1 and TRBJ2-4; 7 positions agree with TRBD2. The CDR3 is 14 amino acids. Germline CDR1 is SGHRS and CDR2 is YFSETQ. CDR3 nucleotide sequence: TGCGCCAGAAGCTTAGCGGGCGGAGAAAACATTCAGTACTTC. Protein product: CARSLAGGENIQYF.

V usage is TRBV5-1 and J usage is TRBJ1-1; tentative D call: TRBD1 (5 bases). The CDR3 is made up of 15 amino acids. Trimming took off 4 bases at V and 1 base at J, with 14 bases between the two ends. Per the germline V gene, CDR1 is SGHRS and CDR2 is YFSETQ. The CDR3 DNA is TGCGCCAGCAGCCCGGATGGGGGGACGAACACTGAAGCTTTCTTT. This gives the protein CASSPDGGTNTEAFF.

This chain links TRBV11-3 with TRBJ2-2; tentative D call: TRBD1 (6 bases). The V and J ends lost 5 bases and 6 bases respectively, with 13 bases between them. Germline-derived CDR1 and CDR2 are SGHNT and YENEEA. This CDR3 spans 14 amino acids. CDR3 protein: CASSRQEGPGELFF. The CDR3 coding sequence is TGTGCCAGCAGCCGACAGGAAGGGCCCGGGGAGCTGTTTTTT.